The 32 T cell receptor beta chains presented below share a single source sample, sequenced in a study of blood T cells in healthy people across ages. A second PCR, run for roughly 7 to 11 cycles, used a sample-barcoded 5' primer plus a J-beta primer mix. TCRdb recomputed calls from the 5' RACE reads with MiXCR, one row per CDR3 protein. The sample yields under 2 million distinct CDR3 sequences, around 36% seen once. The sample was blood. Source of these receptors: a woman aged 30 to 39 in good health.

This clonotype has only a few counts. V is TRBV20-1 and J is TRBJ1-4; D remains unclear. Germline CDR1 DFQATT, CDR2 SNEGSKA (reference sequence). This CDR3 has 13 amino acids. V lost 3 bases and J 0 bases, leaving 5 bases between the germline ends. The CDR3 loop reads CSARSSTNEKLFF. For the CDR3, the DNA is TGCAGTGCTAGGTCCTCAACTAATGAAAAACTGTTTTTT.

This clonotype was recorded many times. The rearrangement uses TRBV10-1 and TRBJ2-7; 11 positions match TRBD1. V shed 8 bases, J shed 6 bases, and the junction held 0 bases outside the gene matches. The CDR3 contains 11 residues. Germline-derived CDR1 and CDR2 are WNHNN and SYGVQD (reference sequence). This chain's CDR3 is CASGQGAEQYF. As DNA, the CDR3 is TGCGCCAGCGGACAGGGGGCCGAGCAGTACTTC.

The chain carries TRBV10-3 and TRBJ1-2, with a possible D match to TRBD1 (5 bases). From germline, CDR1 is ENHRY and CDR2 SYGVKD. Trimming removed 8 bases at V and 3 bases at J, with 13 bases between. CDR3 size: 13 residues. CDR3 in DNA: TGTGCCATCGGCCGGGACGTTGACTATGGCTACACCTTC. As protein: CAIGRDVDYGYTF.

The chain uses TRBV6-4 and TRBJ2-5, with 11 positions matching TRBD2. The germline gives CDR1 MRHNA, CDR2 SNTAGT. Trimming removed 7 bases from V and 1 base from J; junction bases left unmatched: 5. This CDR3 has 15 residues. The CDR3 bases are TGTGCCAGCAACGGACTAGCGGGCCCCCAAGAGACCCAGTACTTC. It translates to CASNGLAGPQETQYF.

The chain recombines TRBV4-2 with TRBJ1-1; 11 nucleotides align to TRBD1. With V trimmed by 4 bases and J by 4 bases, 8 bases remained unmatched. CDR3 length: 16 residues. Germline V gene lookup returns CDR1 LGHNA and CDR2 YNFKEQ. The CDR3 coding sequence is TGTGCCAGCAGCCTCGACGGGGGGACAGGGGGCACTGAAGCTTTCTTT. Its translation: CASSLDGGTGGTEAFF.

To note about this clonotype: A much larger clone sits a single nucleotide away, making a read error possible. The genes are TRBV4-2 and TRBJ2-7; the match to TRBD2 covers 8 bases. The trim removed 0 bases at V and 2 bases at J, leaving 9 bases unmatched. This CDR3 is built from 17 residues. CDR1 is LGHNA and CDR2 is YNFKEQ in the germline V gene. As DNA, the CDR3 is TGTGCCAGCAGCCAAGATTCGCGGGGGGAGGGGGCCTACGAGCAGTACTTC. Its translation is CASSQDSRGEGAYEQYF.

As concerns this clonotype: Germline is not matched at one junction end, which may reflect a read error. The chain couples TRBV2 to TRBJ2-3, with D unclear. The CDR3 has 13 residues. Germline V gene data show CDR1 as SNHLY and CDR2 as FYNNEI. In DNA, the CDR3 is TGTGTCAGCATTAGCCGGAGCTCAGATACGCAGTATTTT. This encodes CVSISRSSDTQYF.

A few counts support this clonotype. The rearrangement uses TRBV6-1 and TRBJ2-3; tentatively, D is TRBD2 (7 bases). The CDR3 length is 15 residues. Trimming left V 7 bases short and J 5 bases short, with 19 bases between. CDR1 and CDR2 (germline): MNHNS, SASEGT. The CDR3 nucleotides read TGTGCCAGCATTTTTTGGGGGGGGGCAAAAGATACGCAGTATTTT. Translated: CASIFWGGAKDTQYF.

The chain carries TRBV20-1 and TRBJ1-5, with TRBD1 identical over 7 bases. The CDR3 spans 15 residues. Germline V gene sequence: CDR1 DFQATT, CDR2 SNEGSKA (reference sequence). The trim removed 1 base at V and 3 bases at J, leaving 6 bases unmatched. The CDR3 here is CSARVAGTDNQPQHF. CDR3 bases: TGCAGTGCTAGAGTTGCCGGGACAGACAATCAGCCCCAGCATTTT.

The chain uses TRBV6-6 and TRBJ1-6; tentative D call: TRBD1 (6 bases). The CDR3 runs to 16 residues. Germline assignment: CDR1 MNHNY and CDR2 SVGAGI (reference sequence). Trimming stripped 5 bases from V and 4 bases from J, with 15 bases between. CDR3 region: CASSAPQGSYNSPLHF. The CDR3 coding sequence is TGTGCCAGCAGTGCCCCACAGGGTTCATATAATTCACCCCTCCACTTT.

This clonotype was observed a handful of times. The CDR3 sequence: CASSPRAGHYNEQFF. Written as DNA, the CDR3 is TGTGCCAGCAGCCCCAGGGCAGGGCATTACAATGAGCAGTTCTTC. This rearrangement joins TRBV11-2 to TRBJ2-1, with D possibly matching TRBD1 (5 bases). The germline V gene has CDR1 SGHAT and CDR2 FQNNGV. CDR3 size: 15 residues. With 5 bases removed from V and 4 bases from J, the gap between germline ends came to 15 bases.

The rearrangement uses TRBV2 and TRBJ2-6, with a weak D call TRBD1 (7 bases). Trimming took 6 bases from V and 5 from J, leaving 14 bases between them. CDR3 length: 15 amino acids. CDR1 and CDR2 from the germline V gene are SNHLY and FYNNEI. CDR3 sequence reads: CASRNSGGRANVLTF. CDR3 coding DNA: TGTGCCAGCAGGAACTCAGGGGGGAGGGCCAACGTCCTGACTTTC.

The rearrangement joins TRBV13 to TRBJ2-1; 8 nucleotides agree with TRBD2. The germline V gene encodes CDR1 PRHDT and CDR2 FYEKMQ (reference sequence). V lost 3 bases to trimming and J lost 14 bases; unmatched junction nucleotides: 12. This CDR3 is 14 amino acids long. The CDR3, as DNA: TGTGCCAGCAGCTTCAGACTAGCGAGGTCGCGCGAGTTCTTC. Protein: CASSFRLARSREFF. Full variable domain (missing parts from reference TRBV13 and TRBJ2-1): AAGVIQSPRHLIKEKRETATLKCYPIPRHDTVYWYQQGPGQDPQFLISFYEKMQSDKGSIPDRFSAQQFSDYHSELNMSSLELGDSALYFCASSFRLARSREFFGPGTRLTVL.

The chain couples TRBV5-1 to TRBJ1-4; 9 bases align to TRBD1. The CDR3 runs to 16 residues. Germline CDR1 and CDR2: SGHRS and YFSETQ. V lost 4 bases and J lost 8; bases outside the gene matches: 12. The CDR3 reads CASSLGTGSFSEKLFF. In DNA, the CDR3 is TGCGCCAGCAGCCTAGGGACAGGGAGTTTCTCAGAAAAACTGTTTTTT.

Concerning this clonotype: This likely came from a read error, as a far larger clone is one base away. V gene TRBV7-9 combines with J gene TRBJ2-4; possible D gene TRBD1, 7 bases. Trimming stripped 5 bases from V and 15 bases from J, with 23 bases between. The CDR3 length is 14 residues. Germline lookup yields CDR1 SEHNR and CDR2 FQNEAQ (reference sequence). The CDR3 bases are TGTGCCAGCAGCCCGCGGGACAGAGCCTACGAGCTGTACTTC. It specifies CASSPRDRAYELYF.

This clonotype was detected many times. The V gene is TRBV28, the J gene TRBJ2-1, with D uncertain. This CDR3 comprises 11 residues. CDR1 is MDHEN, CDR2 SYDVKM, per germline. V was cut by 5 bases and J by 12 bases, with 11 bases left in between. CDR3 residues: CASSPRLGQFF. DNA of the CDR3: TGTGCCAGCAGTCCTAGGCTGGGGCAGTTCTTC.

A remark on this clonotype: A much larger clone is a single base away; this may be a read error. The rearrangement links TRBV20-1 to TRBJ2-4; D call uncertain. The DNA end is a closer match to TRBJ2-7, so the J assignment may be wrong. Germline V gene lookup returns CDR1 DFQATT and CDR2 SNEGSKA (reference sequence). This CDR3 has 11 amino acids. CDR3 coding DNA: TGCAGTGGTAGGGTGCGGTGCGAGCAGTACTTC. As protein: CSGRVRCEQYF.

The chain recombines TRBV27 with TRBJ2-2; TRBD2 might be the D (6 bases). CDR1 is MNHEY, CDR2 SMNVEV, per germline (reference sequence). This CDR3 contains 18 residues. V lost 6 bases, J lost 1 base, and 21 bases lay in between. Here the CDR3 reads CASSRRQDYSLNTGELFF. The CDR3 DNA is TGTGCCAGCAGCCGGAGGCAGGACTACTCCTTGAACACCGGGGAGCTGTTTTTT.

The chain has TRBV6-2 or TRBV6-3 and TRBJ1-5; D is unresolved. V lost 0 bases, J lost 4 bases, and 25 bases lay in between. The CDR3 is 20 residues long. Germline CDR1 MNHEY, CDR2 SVGEGT. Written as DNA, the CDR3 is TGTGCCAGCAGTTACTCGACATATGGGTCGGGGAATGCCGAGAATCAGCCCCAGCATTTT. Protein: CASSYSTYGSGNAENQPQHF.

V gene TRBV10-3 combines with J gene TRBJ1-3; D may be TRBD1 (6 bases). Germline V gene lookup returns CDR1 ENHRY and CDR2 SYGVKD. The CDR3 runs to 17 residues. Trimming cost V 0 bases and J 3 bases, with 15 bases left between them. In DNA, the CDR3 is TGTGCCATCAGTGAGTCGATGCGGGGGGCCAGTGGAAACACCATATATTTT. Its translation: CAISESMRGASGNTIYF.

V gene TRBV3-1 combines with J gene TRBJ2-5, with 9 bases matching TRBD2. There are 18 residues in the CDR3. The V gene's germline CDR1 is LGHDT and CDR2 YNNKEL (reference sequence). The V segment lost 0 bases and the J segment 2 bases; nucleotides outside the gene matches: 10. CDR3 region: CASSQESRGRDLQETQYF. CDR3 DNA: TGTGCCAGCAGCCAAGAGTCTCGCGGGAGGGACCTACAAGAGACCCAGTACTTC.

The chain recombines TRBV9 with TRBJ1-1; D gene uncertain. CDR3 length equals 14 residues. Germline CDR1 reads SGDLS; CDR2 reads YYNGEE. Trimming took off 0 bases at V and 5 bases at J, with 11 bases between the two ends. This CDR3 is CASSVAPSGTEAFF. The CDR3 bases are TGTGCCAGCAGCGTAGCCCCGTCGGGGACTGAAGCTTTCTTT.

This sequence joins TRBV20-1 and TRBJ2-3, with 10 bases identical to TRBD2. Per germline, CDR1 DFQATT and CDR2 SNEGSKA (reference sequence). The V and J ends lost 7 bases and 5 bases, in that order; junction bases with no gene match: 21. The CDR3 covers 18 residues. In DNA form, the CDR3 reads TGCAGTGTTTCTCGCCTAGCGGGGGCGCGTGGAGAGGGAGATACGCAGTATTTT. It encodes CSVSRLAGARGEGDTQYF.

Regarding this clonotype: A read error is possible here, since a much larger clone lies one base away. DNA for the CDR3: TGCGCCTGCAGCTTGGTCGGGGACAGTGAGCAGTTCTTC. Protein sequence: CACSLVGDSEQFF. V usage is TRBV5-1 and J usage is TRBJ2-1; 7 bases are a match to TRBD1. The CDR3 length is 13 residues. Germline assignment: CDR1 SGHRS and CDR2 YFSETQ.

A few counts support this clonotype. The genes are TRBV6-6 and TRBJ2-1; perhaps TRBD1 as D (5 bases). The germline CDR1 and CDR2 sequences are MNHNY and SVGAGI (reference sequence). CDR3 length: 15 residues. The ends were cut back, 2 bases at V and 2 bases at J, with 10 bases in the middle. The CDR3, as DNA: TGTGCCAGCAGTTACGGATGGGGCACCTACAATGAGCAGTTCTTC. It encodes CASSYGWGTYNEQFF.

In its sample, this clonotype was seen a few times. The chain combines TRBV20-1 with TRBJ2-1; D not resolved. The CDR3 length is 14 residues. CDR1 is DFQATT, CDR2 SNEGSKA, per germline (reference sequence). Trimming stripped 3 bases from V and 0 bases from J, with 9 bases between. CDR3 nucleotide sequence: TGCAGTGCTAGGGCCCCAAGCTCCTACAATGAGCAGTTCTTC. It translates to CSARAPSSYNEQFF.

The chain is built from TRBV5-1 and TRBJ2-1; 7 bases agree with TRBD1. The J segment lost 8 bases and the V segment lost 0 bases, leaving 11 bases of the junction unmatched. CDR1 is SGHRS and CDR2 is YFSETQ in the germline V gene. The CDR3 sequence is 16 residues long. The CDR3 reads CASSLERDSFMDEQFF. CDR3 nucleotides: TGCGCCAGCAGCTTGGAAAGGGACAGTTTTATGGATGAGCAGTTCTTC.

In DNA form, the CDR3 reads TGTGCCAGCAGTGCGCAATCCGGGACAAAGGACTACGAGCAGTACTTC. This codes for CASSAQSGTKDYEQYF. The rearrangement joins TRBV6-1 to TRBJ2-7, with D possibly being TRBD1 (6 bases). Germline loops: CDR1 MNHNS, CDR2 SASEGT. Trimming removed 4 bases at V and 3 bases at J, with 19 bases between. This CDR3 has 16 residues.

This clonotype was counted at least ten times. The gene calls are TRBV7-2 and TRBJ2-5; 9 bases are shared with TRBD2. J was trimmed by 5 bases and V by 3 bases; bases with no gene match: 7. The germline CDR1 and CDR2 sequences are SGHTA and FQGNSA. The CDR3 is made up of 15 amino acids. The CDR3 DNA reads as TGTGCCAGCAGCTTGGGGGTCACTAGCGGGGAGACCCAGTACTTC. Protein: CASSLGVTSGETQYF. The whole variable domain, filled in from reference TRBV7-2 and TRBJ2-5, reads GAGVSQSPSNKVTEKGKDVELRCDPISGHTALYWYRQSLGQGLEFLIYFQGNSAPDKSGLPSDRFSAERTGGSVSTLTIQRTQQEDSAVYLCASSLGVTSGETQYFGPGTRLLVL.

V is TRBV30 and J is TRBJ2-5; the match to TRBD1 covers 12 bases. Trimming at V came to 0 bases and at J to 4 bases, leaving 18 bases not matched to a gene. The CDR3 runs to 20 residues. Germline CDR1 and CDR2: GTSNPN and SVGIG (reference sequence). The CDR3 DNA reads TGTGCCTGGAGTGTACTGGGGACAGGGGGCAGCGGGAGATATGGAGAGACCCAGTACTTC. Its translation is CAWSVLGTGGSGRYGETQYF.

This clonotype has more than one count but fewer than ten. This rearrangement joins TRBV7-9 to TRBJ2-3; 7 bases map to TRBD2. CDR1 SEHNR and CDR2 FQNEAQ come from the germline V gene (reference sequence). The CDR3 runs 16 residues. V lost 1 base and J lost 1; bases outside the gene matches: 5. For the CDR3, the DNA is TGTGCCAGCAGCTTAGGACTAGCTCTCCGCACAGATACGCAGTATTTT. Protein product: CASSLGLALRTDTQYF.

This clonotype was observed a few times. The V gene is TRBV27, the J gene TRBJ2-7; 9 nucleotides agree with TRBD2. V lost 6 bases to trimming and J lost 3 bases; unmatched junction nucleotides: 6. The V gene's germline CDR1 is MNHEY and CDR2 SMNVEV (reference sequence). CDR3 length: 14 amino acids. The CDR3 sequence is CASSASAGGYEQYF. The CDR3 coding sequence is TGTGCCAGCAGCGCCTCAGCGGGAGGCTACGAGCAGTACTTC.